What follows are 25 T cell receptor beta chains derived from one specimen sequenced in a study of cytomegalovirus exposure and HLA in healthy donors. The primer mix had 60 Vbeta and 13 Jbeta primers. Generated by immunoSEQ multiplex PCR, the TCRdb table keeps only in-frame clones and is missing some. The profile shows over 150,000 clones, around 77% of them singletons. The sequenced sample consisted of PBMCs. These receptors were taken from a woman in her twenties or thirties in good health and CMV-seronegative.

The V call is TRBV6-5, the J call TRBJ1-2, with a possible D match to TRBD1 (6 bases). CDR1 and CDR2 (germline): MNHEY, SVGAGI. The CDR3 covers 14 residues. The V gene lost 5 bases and the J gene lost 7 bases, with 17 bases spanning the gap. The CDR3: CASSDRGGKGGYTF. The CDR3 DNA follows: TGTGCCAGCAGTGACCGTGGGGGCAAGGGTGGCTACACCTTC.

The sample holds a few counts of this clone. V gene TRBV5-1 combines with J gene TRBJ2-3; D is uncertain. Trimming removed 2 bases from V and 6 bases from J, with 16 bases in between. The CDR3 is 15 residues long. CDR1 and CDR2 (germline): SGHRS, YFSETQ. The CDR3 spells CASSFLGRPPDTQYF. CDR3 nucleotides: TGCGCCAGCAGCTTTCTCGGCAGGCCGCCGGATACGCAGTATTTT.

This chain uses TRBV29-1 with TRBJ2-1, with a weak D call TRBD2 (6 bases). The CDR3 spans 15 residues. Looked up from germline, CDR1 is SQVTM and CDR2 is ANQGSEA. V was cut by 4 bases and J by 3 bases, with 16 bases left in between. The CDR3 DNA follows: TGCAGCGTTGTTCTTCGGGGGAGAATCTACAATGAGCAGTTCTTC. This sequence encodes CSVVLRGRIYNEQFF.

In this sample, this clone turned up a few times. This sequence joins TRBV6-5 and TRBJ1-1; TRBD1 is a possible D gene (5 bases). The CDR3 spans 14 residues. The germline V gene encodes CDR1 MNHEY and CDR2 SVGAGI. V dropped 5 bases and J dropped 3 bases, with 13 bases sitting between them. As DNA, the CDR3 is TGTGCCAGCAGTGAAGGGGTTTGGTACACTGAAGCTTTCTTT. Translated, it gives CASSEGVWYTEAFF.

This rearrangement joins TRBV6-1 to TRBJ1-1; 7 positions match TRBD1. CDR1 and CDR2 from the germline V gene are MNHNS and SASEGT. The CDR3 sequence is 12 residues long. With 7 bases clipped from V and 10 bases from J, the junction kept 9 bases outside the gene matches. This CDR3 is CASTSGTVGAFF. CDR3 DNA sequence: TGTGCCAGCACCTCCGGGACAGTAGGAGCTTTCTTT.

This chain uses TRBV27 with TRBJ2-1; maybe TRBD2 (6 bases). The CDR3 length is 16 residues. Trimming removed 3 bases from V and 0 bases from J, with 12 bases in between. Germline assignment: CDR1 MNHEY and CDR2 SMNVEV (reference sequence). The CDR3 nucleotides are TGTGCCAGCAGTTTCCTAGCGCCGAGCTCCTACAATGAGCAGTTCTTC. Its translation: CASSFLAPSSYNEQFF.

The chain links TRBV4-2 to TRBJ2-3; 14 bases agree with TRBD2. This CDR3 region has 18 residues. The J segment lost 2 bases and the V segment lost 3 bases, leaving 7 bases of the junction unmatched. Germline loops: CDR1 LGHNA, CDR2 YNFKEQ. The CDR3 reads CASSQQRLAGGPTDTQYF. Written as DNA, the CDR3 is TGTGCCAGCAGCCAGCAGAGACTAGCGGGGGGGCCCACAGATACGCAGTATTTT.

The chain links TRBV5-4 to TRBJ2-5, with D tentatively TRBD1 (5 bases). The closer fit of TRBJ2-7 to the DNA end suggests the J call may be wrong. CDR1 and CDR2 from the germline V gene are SGHNT and YYREEE (reference sequence). The length of the CDR3 is 14 residues. The CDR3 spells CASSLPPSGNEQYF. As DNA, the CDR3 is TGTGCCAGCAGCTTGCCCCCATCAGGGAACGAGCAGTACTTC.

V and J are TRBV4-1 and TRBJ1-2, with TRBD1 matching over 11 bases. The CDR3 loop spans 13 amino acids. V was clipped by 6 bases and J by 7 bases; unmatched bases: 4. Germline V gene data show CDR1 as MGHRA and CDR2 as YSYEKL. The CDR3 loop is CASRRTGGGGYTF. In DNA form, the CDR3 reads TGCGCCAGCAGACGGACAGGGGGCGGTGGCTACACCTTC.

The J gene is TRBJ1-4, the V gene TRBV29-1; D possibly corresponds to TRBD1 (6 bases). Germline loops: CDR1 SQVTM, CDR2 ANQGSEA. The CDR3 runs 12 residues. The V and J ends lost 8 bases and 5 bases respectively, with 12 bases between them. The CDR3 bases are TGCAGCTCACAGGGAAAGAATGAAAAACTGTTTTTT. Amino acid sequence: CSSQGKNEKLFF.

V and J are TRBV5-1 and TRBJ2-1; 10 nucleotides agree with TRBD2. With 1 base clipped from V and 7 bases from J, the junction kept 14 bases outside the gene matches. This CDR3 comprises 18 residues. CDR1 and CDR2 (germline): SGHRS, YFSETQ. This CDR3 reads CASSLFLAGAISENEQFF. The CDR3 DNA reads as TGCGCCAGCAGCTTGTTTCTAGCGGGGGCCATTTCTGAGAATGAGCAGTTCTTC.

This chain connects TRBV4-2 to TRBJ1-1, with 9 bases lining up with TRBD1. The V segment lost 5 bases and the J segment 4 bases; nucleotides outside the gene matches: 8. The CDR3 runs to 15 residues. CDR1 and CDR2 (germline): LGHNA, YNFKEQ. The CDR3 coding sequence is TGTGCCAGCAGCACCCGACAGGGGGTAGTCACTGAAGCTTTCTTT. This gives the protein CASSTRQGVVTEAFF.

The chain has TRBV4-2 and TRBJ2-7; 10 nucleotides line up with TRBD2. V lost 2 bases, J lost 5 bases, and 3 bases stayed unmatched. Looked up from germline, CDR1 is LGHNA and CDR2 is YNFKEQ. CDR3 size: 14 residues. CDR3 amino acids: CASSQLAGVDEQYF. DNA of the CDR3: TGTGCCAGCAGCCAACTAGCGGGAGTTGACGAGCAGTACTTC.

This clone showed up just once. V and J are TRBV4-2 and TRBJ2-5, with TRBD1 identical over 9 bases. The better agreement between TRBJ2-7 and the DNA end casts doubt on the J call. The CDR3 totals 14 residues. Germline V gives CDR1 LGHNA, CDR2 YNFKEQ. CDR3 sequence (DNA): TGTGCCAGCAGCCACGGACAGGGGAGGTACGAGCAGTACTTC. It specifies CASSHGQGRYEQYF.

The chain couples TRBV9 to TRBJ2-5; the D is unclear. There are 14 residues in the CDR3. Germline values: CDR1 SGDLS, CDR2 YYNGEE. V was pared by 0 bases and J by 1 base, with 7 bases between. The CDR3 sequence is CASSVGQTQETQYF. As DNA, the CDR3 is TGTGCCAGCAGCGTAGGGCAAACCCAAGAGACCCAGTACTTC.

This chain uses TRBV30 with TRBJ2-1; 11 bases agree with TRBD2. Germline CDR1 reads GTSNPN; CDR2 reads SVGIG (reference sequence). The CDR3 runs 17 residues. After removal of 1 base from V and 4 bases from J, the junction contained 9 bases not matched to a gene. The CDR3 sequence is CAWSERSGGAGYNEQFF. CDR3 DNA: TGTGCCTGGAGTGAGCGTAGCGGGGGGGCCGGGTACAATGAGCAGTTCTTC.

The chain employs TRBV15 and TRBJ2-5; 10 positions match TRBD2. The trim removed 3 bases at V and 5 bases at J, leaving 6 bases unmatched. The V gene's germline CDR1 is LNHNV and CDR2 YYDKDF (reference sequence). The length of the CDR3 is 15 residues. CDR3 bases: TGTGCCACCAGCAGCAGCGGGGGGGCCAGGGAGACCCAGTACTTC. Translation: CATSSSGGARETQYF.

This chain connects TRBV6-5 to TRBJ1-4; D remains ambiguous. CDR3 size: 14 residues. The V end lost 6 bases, the J end lost 3 bases, and 11 bases lay between the germline ends. The germline V gene encodes CDR1 MNHEY and CDR2 SVGAGI. This chain's CDR3 is CASRLSMANEKLFF. DNA of the CDR3: TGTGCCAGCAGACTCTCCATGGCTAATGAAAAACTGTTTTTT.

The V call is TRBV10-3, the J call TRBJ1-5; unclear D gene. V was pared by 0 bases and J by 5 bases, with 14 bases between. The germline V gene has CDR1 ENHRY and CDR2 SYGVKD. There are 16 residues in the CDR3. CDR3 sequence (DNA): TGTGCCATCAGTGAGTCCCGGAGGCAAAAGGATCAGCCCCAGCATTTT. Translating it yields CAISESRRQKDQPQHF.

J is TRBJ2-5 and V is TRBV9, with D hard to call. Germline V gene data show CDR1 as SGDLS and CDR2 as YYNGEE. The V end was cut by 0 bases, the J end by 2 bases, with 8 bases between. The CDR3 is 14 amino acids. The CDR3, as DNA: TGTGCCAGCAGCGTAGGGCTGGAGCAAGAGACCCAGTACTTC. Its protein is CASSVGLEQETQYF.

This clone came up a few times. The CDR3, as DNA: TGCGCCAGCAGCTTGGGTCGAGCCCATGAGCAGTTCTTC. It encodes CASSLGRAHEQFF. The J gene is TRBJ2-1, the V gene TRBV5-1; D gene unclear. The V and J ends lost 0 bases and 8 bases respectively, with 9 bases between them. The length of the CDR3 is 13 residues. Germline V CDR1 and CDR2: SGHRS, YFSETQ.

The chain has TRBV5-1 and TRBJ1-6; TRBD1 aligns across 8 bases. Germline CDR1 SGHRS, CDR2 YFSETQ. Trimming took 4 bases from V and 14 from J; bases not matched to a gene: 8. This CDR3 contains 13 residues. The CDR3 region is CASSIEDRDTLHF. The DNA for the CDR3 is TGCGCCAGCAGCATAGAGGACAGGGACACCCTCCACTTT. The whole variable domain, filled in from reference TRBV5-1 and TRBJ1-6, reads KAGVTQTPRYLIKTRGQQVTLSCSPISGHRSVSWYQQTPGQGLQFLFEYFSETQRNKGNFPGRFSGRQFSNSRSEMNVSTLELGDSALYLCASSIEDRDTLHFGNGTRLTVT.

This rearrangement joins TRBV7-3 to TRBJ1-2, with 8 positions matching TRBD1. Looked up from germline, CDR1 is SGHTA and CDR2 is FQGTGA. The CDR3 is 14 amino acids. V gave up 5 bases and J gave up 6 bases; unmatched junction bases: 8. CDR3 protein: CASSPDGTGHGYTF. CDR3 in DNA: TGTGCCAGCAGCCCTGACGGGACAGGCCATGGCTACACCTTC.

In its sample, this clone was seen once. Other DNA sequences from this sample encode an identical CDR3 as well. This chain uses TRBV25-1 with TRBJ2-7; weak D call: TRBD1 (5 bases). The V and J ends lost 5 bases and 2 bases respectively, with 13 bases between them. In germline, CDR1 is MGHDK, CDR2 SYGVNS. The CDR3 has 14 residues. The CDR3 sequence is CASSSRGKAYEQYF. The CDR3 DNA reads as TGTGCCAGCAGTAGTAGGGGCAAAGCCTACGAGCAGTACTTC.

The chain couples TRBV6-4 to TRBJ2-1, with a weak D call TRBD2 (5 bases). Trimming took 2 bases from V and 4 from J, leaving 6 bases between them. Germline assignment: CDR1 MRHNA and CDR2 SNTAGT. The CDR3 totals 13 residues. The CDR3 spells CASSDGEYNEQFF. As DNA, the CDR3 is TGTGCCAGCAGTGACGGGGAGTACAATGAGCAGTTCTTC.